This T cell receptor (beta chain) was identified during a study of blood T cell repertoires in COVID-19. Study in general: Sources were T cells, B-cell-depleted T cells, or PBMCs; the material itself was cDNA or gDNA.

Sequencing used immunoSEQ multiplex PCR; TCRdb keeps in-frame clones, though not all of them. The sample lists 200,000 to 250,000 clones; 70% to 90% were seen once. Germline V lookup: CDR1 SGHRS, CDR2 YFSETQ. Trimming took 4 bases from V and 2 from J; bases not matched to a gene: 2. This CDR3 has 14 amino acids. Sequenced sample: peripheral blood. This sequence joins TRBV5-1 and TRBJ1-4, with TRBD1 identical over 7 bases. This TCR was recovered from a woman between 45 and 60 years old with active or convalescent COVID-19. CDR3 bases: TGCGCCAGCAGCATAGGGGGCACTAATGAAAAACTGTTTTTT. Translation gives CASSIGGTNEKLFF. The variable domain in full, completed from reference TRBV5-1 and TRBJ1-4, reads KAGVTQTPRYLIKTRGQQVTLSCSPISGHRSVSWYQQTPGQGLQFLFEYFSETQRNKGNFPGRFSGRQFSNSRSEMNVSTLELGDSALYLCASSIGGTNEKLFFGSGTQLSVL.